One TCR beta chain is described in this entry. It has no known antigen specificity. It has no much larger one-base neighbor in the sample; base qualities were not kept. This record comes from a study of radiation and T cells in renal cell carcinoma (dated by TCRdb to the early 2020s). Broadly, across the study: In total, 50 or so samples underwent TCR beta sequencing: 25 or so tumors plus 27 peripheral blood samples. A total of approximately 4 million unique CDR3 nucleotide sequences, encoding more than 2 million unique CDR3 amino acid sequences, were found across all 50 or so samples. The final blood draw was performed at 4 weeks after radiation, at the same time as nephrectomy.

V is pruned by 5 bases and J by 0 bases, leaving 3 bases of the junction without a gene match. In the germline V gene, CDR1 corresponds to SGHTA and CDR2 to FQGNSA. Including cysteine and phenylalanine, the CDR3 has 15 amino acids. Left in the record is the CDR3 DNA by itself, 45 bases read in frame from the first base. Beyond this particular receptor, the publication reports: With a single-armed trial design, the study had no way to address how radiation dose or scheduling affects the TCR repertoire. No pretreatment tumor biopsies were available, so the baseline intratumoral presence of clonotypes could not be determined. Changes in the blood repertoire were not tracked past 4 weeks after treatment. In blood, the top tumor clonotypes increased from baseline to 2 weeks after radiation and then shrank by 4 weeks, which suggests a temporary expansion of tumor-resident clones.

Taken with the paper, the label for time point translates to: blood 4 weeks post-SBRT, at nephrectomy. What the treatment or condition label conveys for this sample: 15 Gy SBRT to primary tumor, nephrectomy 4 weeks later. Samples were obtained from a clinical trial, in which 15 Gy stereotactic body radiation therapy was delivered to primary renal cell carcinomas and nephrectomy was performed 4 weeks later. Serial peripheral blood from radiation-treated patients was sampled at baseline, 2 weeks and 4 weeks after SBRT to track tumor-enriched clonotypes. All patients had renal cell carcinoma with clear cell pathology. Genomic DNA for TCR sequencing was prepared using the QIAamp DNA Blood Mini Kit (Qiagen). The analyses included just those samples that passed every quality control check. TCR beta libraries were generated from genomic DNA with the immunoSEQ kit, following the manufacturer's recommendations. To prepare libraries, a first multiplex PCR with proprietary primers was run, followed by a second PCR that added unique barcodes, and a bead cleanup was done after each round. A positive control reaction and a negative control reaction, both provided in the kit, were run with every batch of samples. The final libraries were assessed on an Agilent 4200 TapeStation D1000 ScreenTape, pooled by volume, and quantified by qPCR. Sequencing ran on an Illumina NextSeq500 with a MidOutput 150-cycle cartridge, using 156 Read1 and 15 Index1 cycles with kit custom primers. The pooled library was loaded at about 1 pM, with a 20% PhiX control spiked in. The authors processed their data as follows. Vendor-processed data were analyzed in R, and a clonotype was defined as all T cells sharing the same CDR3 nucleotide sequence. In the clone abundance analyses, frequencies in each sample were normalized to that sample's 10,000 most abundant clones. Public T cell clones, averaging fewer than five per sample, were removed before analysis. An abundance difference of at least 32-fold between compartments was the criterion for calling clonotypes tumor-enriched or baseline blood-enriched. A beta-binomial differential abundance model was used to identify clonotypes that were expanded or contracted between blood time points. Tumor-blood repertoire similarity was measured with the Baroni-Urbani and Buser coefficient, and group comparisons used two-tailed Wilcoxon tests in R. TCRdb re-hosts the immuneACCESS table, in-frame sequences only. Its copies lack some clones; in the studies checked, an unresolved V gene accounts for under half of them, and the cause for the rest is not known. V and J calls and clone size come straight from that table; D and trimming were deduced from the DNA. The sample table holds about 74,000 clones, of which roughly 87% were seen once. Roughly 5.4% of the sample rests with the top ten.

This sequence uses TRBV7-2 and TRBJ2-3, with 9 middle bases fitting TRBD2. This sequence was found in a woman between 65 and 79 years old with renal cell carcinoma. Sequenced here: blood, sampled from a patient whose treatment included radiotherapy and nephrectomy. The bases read TGTGCCAGCAGCAGCCTAGCGGGGAGCACAGATACGCAGTATTTT. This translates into CASSSLAGSTDTQYF.